A selection of T cell receptor beta chains follows, all from one sample in a study of CD8 T cells in Susac syndrome. TCRdb reanalysed the immunoSEQ multiplex PCR reads using MiXCR and keeps one entry per CDR3 protein. The profile shows 150,000 to 200,000 distinct CDR3 sequences, around 96% of them singletons. Sequencing used CD4+ T cells from PBMCs. These receptors came from a human donor in good health. Each CDR3 is given with its conserved first and last residue. D genes are given only for firm matches. Size tells how often a clone was seen (once, few, many) or the class of an expanded clone, and some rows leave it out.

abundance: -; j_gene: TRBJ1-2; d_gene: -; v_gene: TRBV3-1; CDR3nt: TGTGCCAGCAGCCAAAACAACGGAAACTATGGCTACACCTTC; CDR3aa: CASSQNNGNYGYTF
abundance: once; j_gene: TRBJ2-3; d_gene: -; v_gene: TRBV7-8; CDR3nt: TGTGCCAGCAGCTCCAACCCCCGCGTCGATACGCAGTATTTT; CDR3aa: CASSSNPRVDTQYF
abundance: -; j_gene: TRBJ2-7; d_gene: -; v_gene: TRBV3-1; CDR3nt: TGTGCCAGCAGCCGTCGGACGGCCTCCTACGAGCAGTACTTC; CDR3aa: CASSRRTASYEQYF
abundance: -; j_gene: TRBJ1-6; d_gene: -; v_gene: TRBV20-1; CDR3nt: TGCAGTGCTTTGGACAGTGCGAATTCACCCCTCCACTTT; CDR3aa: CSALDSANSPLHF
abundance: once; j_gene: TRBJ2-3; d_gene: TRBD2; v_gene: TRBV20-1; CDR3nt: TGCAGTGCCTGGACTAGCGCAACTAGCACAGATACGCAGTATTTT; CDR3aa: CSAWTSATSTDTQYF
abundance: -; j_gene: TRBJ2-5; d_gene: TRBD2; v_gene: TRBV7-2; CDR3nt: TGTGCCAGCAGCATCAGGACTAGCGGGGGGGCCGGGGAGACCCAGTACTTC; CDR3aa: CASSIRTSGGAGETQYF
abundance: -; j_gene: TRBJ1-5; d_gene: TRBD1; v_gene: TRBV4-2; CDR3nt: TGTGCCAGCAGCCAAATGGGACAGGACAATCAGCCCCAGCATTTT; CDR3aa: CASSQMGQDNQPQHF
abundance: -; j_gene: TRBJ1-2; d_gene: -; v_gene: TRBV5-4; CDR3nt: TGTGCCAGCAGCTTGGACCCAGGGGAGTACTATGGCTACACCTTC; CDR3aa: CASSLDPGEYYGYTF
abundance: few; j_gene: TRBJ1-2; d_gene: TRBD1; v_gene: TRBV30; CDR3nt: TGTGCCTGGCGACAGGGGGGGATGGCTAACTATGGCTACACCTTC; CDR3aa: CAWRQGGMANYGYTF
abundance: -; j_gene: TRBJ2-1; d_gene: -; v_gene: TRBV7-2; CDR3nt: TGTGCCAGCAGCTTAGGAGTAGTGGTAAACAATGAGCAGTTCTTC; CDR3aa: CASSLGVVVNNEQFF
abundance: -; j_gene: TRBJ2-3; d_gene: TRBD2; v_gene: TRBV15; CDR3nt: TGTGCCACCAGCAGCGCACCCACTAGCGTTAGCACAGATACGCAGTATTTT; CDR3aa: CATSSAPTSVSTDTQYF
abundance: -; j_gene: TRBJ2-5; d_gene: TRBD1; v_gene: TRBV23-1; CDR3nt: TGCGCCAGCAAACTCCTTCCCGGGACAGGACAAGAGACCCAGTACTTC; CDR3aa: CASKLLPGTGQETQYF
abundance: -; j_gene: TRBJ2-1; d_gene: -; v_gene: TRBV5-1; CDR3nt: TGCGCCAGCAGCTTGCCGGACAATGAGCAGTTCTTC; CDR3aa: CASSLPDNEQFF
abundance: once; j_gene: TRBJ1-2; d_gene: -; v_gene: TRBV3-1; CDR3nt: TGTGCCAGCAGCCAAGACCGGCGTGGCTACACCTTC; CDR3aa: CASSQDRRGYTF
abundance: -; j_gene: TRBJ1-2; d_gene: TRBD1; v_gene: TRBV5-1; CDR3nt: TGCGCCAGCAGCTGGGCCGGGACAGGGGACTATGGCTACACCTTC; CDR3aa: CASSWAGTGDYGYTF
abundance: once; j_gene: TRBJ2-7; d_gene: TRBD1; v_gene: TRBV6-5; CDR3nt: TGTGCCAGCAGTTACAATCCGGGACAGGGGATTTGGAGCTCCTACGAGCAGTACTTC; CDR3aa: CASSYNPGQGIWSSYEQYF
abundance: -; j_gene: TRBJ1-6; d_gene: TRBD1; v_gene: TRBV15; CDR3nt: TGTGCCACCAGCAGAGAAACAGGGGATTCACCCCTCCACTTT; CDR3aa: CATSRETGDSPLHF
abundance: -; j_gene: TRBJ1-2; d_gene: -; v_gene: TRBV25-1; CDR3nt: TGTGCCAGCAGTGAGACAGAGTATGGCTACACCTTC; CDR3aa: CASSETEYGYTF
abundance: -; j_gene: TRBJ1-1; d_gene: TRBD1; v_gene: TRBV29-1; CDR3nt: TGCAGCGTTGAGAAGACAGGGAAAACTGAAGCTTTCTTT; CDR3aa: CSVEKTGKTEAFF
abundance: -; j_gene: TRBJ2-7; d_gene: TRBD1; v_gene: TRBV20-1; CDR3nt: TGCAGTGCTTTCACCGGGACAGGGTCCTACGAGCAGTACTTC; CDR3aa: CSAFTGTGSYEQYF
abundance: -; j_gene: TRBJ1-2; d_gene: -; v_gene: TRBV20-1; CDR3nt: TGCAGTGCTAGCTTGCCTTACGTGAGCTATGGCTACACCTTC; CDR3aa: CSASLPYVSYGYTF
abundance: -; j_gene: TRBJ1-1; d_gene: -; v_gene: TRBV3-1; CDR3nt: TGTGCCAGCAGCCAAGTCCGGGAGCGCGGAGCTTTCTTT; CDR3aa: CASSQVRERGAFF
abundance: -; j_gene: TRBJ2-2; d_gene: -; v_gene: TRBV7-7; CDR3nt: TGTGCTAGCAGCTTTGACAACACCGGGGAGCTGTTTTTT; CDR3aa: CASSFDNTGELFF
abundance: -; j_gene: TRBJ1-4; d_gene: TRBD1; v_gene: TRBV2; CDR3nt: TGTGCCAGCAGCAAAGACAGGGTTGATGAAAAGCTGTTTTTT; CDR3aa: CASSKDRVDEKLFF
abundance: -; j_gene: TRBJ2-7; d_gene: -; v_gene: TRBV3-1; CDR3nt: TGTGCCAGCAGCCAGGGACTGAATGGGGGTTACGAGCAGTACTTC; CDR3aa: CASSQGLNGGYEQYF
abundance: -; j_gene: TRBJ1-5; d_gene: TRBD1; v_gene: TRBV7-2; CDR3nt: TGTGCCAGCAGCTTAAGCCAGGGGGCGGTTCAGCCCCAGCATTTT; CDR3aa: CASSLSQGAVQPQHF